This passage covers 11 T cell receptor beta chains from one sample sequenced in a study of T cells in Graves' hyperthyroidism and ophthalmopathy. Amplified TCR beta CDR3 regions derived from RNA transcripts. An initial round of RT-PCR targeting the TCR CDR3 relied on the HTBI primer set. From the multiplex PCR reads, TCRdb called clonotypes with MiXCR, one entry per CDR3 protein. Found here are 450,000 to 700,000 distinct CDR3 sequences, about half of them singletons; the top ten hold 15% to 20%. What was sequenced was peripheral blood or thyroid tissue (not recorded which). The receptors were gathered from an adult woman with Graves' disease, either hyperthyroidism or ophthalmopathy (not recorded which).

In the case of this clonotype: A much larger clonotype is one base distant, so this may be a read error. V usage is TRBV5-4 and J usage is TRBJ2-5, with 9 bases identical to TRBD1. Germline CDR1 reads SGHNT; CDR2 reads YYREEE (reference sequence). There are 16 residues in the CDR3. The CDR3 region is CASSLVPDRGQEAQYF. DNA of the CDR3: TGTGCCAGCAGCTTGGTACCGGACAGGGGCCAAGAGGCCCAGTACTTC.

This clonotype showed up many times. The CDR3 nucleotides are TGTGCCAGCAGCCCCGGGACTCTACAAGAGACCCAGTACTTC. Translated, it gives CASSPGTLQETQYF. The genes are TRBV7-9 and TRBJ2-5; D is perhaps TRBD2 (6 bases). Germline V CDR1 and CDR2: SEHNR, FQNEAQ (reference sequence). Trimming took 5 bases from V and 2 from J, leaving 12 bases between them. The CDR3 totals 14 residues. Full variable domain (rest looked up from reference TRBV7-9 and TRBJ2-5): DTGVSQNPRHKITKRGQNVTFRCDPISEHNRLYWYRQTLGQGPEFLTYFQNEAQLEKSRLLSDRFSAERPKGSFSTLEIQRTEQGDSAMYLCASSPGTLQETQYFGPGTRLLVL.

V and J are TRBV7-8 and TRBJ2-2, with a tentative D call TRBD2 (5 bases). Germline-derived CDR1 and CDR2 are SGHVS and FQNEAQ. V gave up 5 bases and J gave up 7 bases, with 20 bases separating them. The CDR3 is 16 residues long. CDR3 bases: TGTGCCAGCAGCCCGACCGGGGAGAGTGGCTACGGGGAGCTGTTTTTT. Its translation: CASSPTGESGYGELFF.

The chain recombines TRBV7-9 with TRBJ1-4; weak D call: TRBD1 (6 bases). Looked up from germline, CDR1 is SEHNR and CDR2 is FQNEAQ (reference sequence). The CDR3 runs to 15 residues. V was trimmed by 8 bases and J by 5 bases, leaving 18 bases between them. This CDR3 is CASQTGGKVNEKLFF. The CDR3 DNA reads TGTGCCAGCCAGACAGGAGGGAAGGTCAATGAAAAACTGTTTTTT.

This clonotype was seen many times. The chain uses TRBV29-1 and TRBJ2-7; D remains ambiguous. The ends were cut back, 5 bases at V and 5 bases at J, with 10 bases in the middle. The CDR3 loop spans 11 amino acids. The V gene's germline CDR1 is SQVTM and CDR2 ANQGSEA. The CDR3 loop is CSVRSPNEQYF. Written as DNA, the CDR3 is TGCAGCGTTAGAAGCCCCAACGAGCAGTACTTC.

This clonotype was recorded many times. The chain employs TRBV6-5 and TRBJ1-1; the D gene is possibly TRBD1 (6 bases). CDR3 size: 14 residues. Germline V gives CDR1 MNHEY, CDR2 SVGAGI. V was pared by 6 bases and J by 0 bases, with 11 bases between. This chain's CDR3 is CASSRDTLNTEAFF. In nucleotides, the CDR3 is TGTGCCAGCAGCCGGGACACATTGAACACTGAAGCTTTCTTT.

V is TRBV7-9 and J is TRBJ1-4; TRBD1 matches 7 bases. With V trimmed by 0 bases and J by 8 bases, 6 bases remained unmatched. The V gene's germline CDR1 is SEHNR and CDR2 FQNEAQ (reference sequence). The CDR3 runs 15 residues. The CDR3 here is CASSLAGKGGEKLFF. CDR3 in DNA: TGTGCCAGCAGCTTAGCCGGGAAAGGGGGCGAAAAACTGTTTTTT.

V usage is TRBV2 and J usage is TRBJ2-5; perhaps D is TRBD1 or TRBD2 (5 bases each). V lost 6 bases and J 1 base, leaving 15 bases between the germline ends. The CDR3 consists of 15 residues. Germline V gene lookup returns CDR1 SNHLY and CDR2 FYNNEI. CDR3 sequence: CASRAGTTFQETQYF. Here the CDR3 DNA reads TGTGCCAGCAGGGCAGGGACGACCTTCCAAGAGACCCAGTACTTC. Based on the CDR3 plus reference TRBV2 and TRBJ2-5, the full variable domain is EPEVTQTPSHQVTQMGQEVILRCVPISNHLYFYWYRQILGQKVEFLVSFYNNEISEKSEIFDDQFSVERPDGSNFTLKIRSTKLEDSAMYFCASRAGTTFQETQYFGPGTRLLVL.

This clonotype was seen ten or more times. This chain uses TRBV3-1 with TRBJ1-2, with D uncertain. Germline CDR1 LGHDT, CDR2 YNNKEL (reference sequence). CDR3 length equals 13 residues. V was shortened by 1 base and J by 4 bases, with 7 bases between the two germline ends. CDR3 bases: TGTGCCAGCAGCCAAGGCCCGGCCTATGGCTACACCTTC. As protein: CASSQGPAYGYTF.

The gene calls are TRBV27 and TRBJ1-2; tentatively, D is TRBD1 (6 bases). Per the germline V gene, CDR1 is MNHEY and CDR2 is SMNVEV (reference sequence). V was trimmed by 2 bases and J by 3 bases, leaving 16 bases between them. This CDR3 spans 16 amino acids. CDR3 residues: CASSLRSGGNDYGYTF. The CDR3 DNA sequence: TGTGCCAGCAGTTTAAGGTCGGGGGGCAACGACTATGGCTACACCTTC.

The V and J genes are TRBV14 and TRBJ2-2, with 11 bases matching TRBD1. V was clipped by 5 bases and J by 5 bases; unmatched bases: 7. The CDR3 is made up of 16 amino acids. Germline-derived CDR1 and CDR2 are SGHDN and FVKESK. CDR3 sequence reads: CASSARGTGGTGELFF. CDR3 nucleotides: TGTGCCAGCAGCGCAAGAGGGACAGGGGGGACCGGGGAGCTGTTTTTT.